This T cell receptor beta chain was captured in a study of blood T cell repertoires in COVID-19. Overall study: Whether acute or convalescent, the COVID-19 samples came from the United States, Italy and Spain. PBMCs, B-cell-depleted T cells, or T cells provided the cDNA or gDNA that made up the material.

The germline CDR1 and CDR2 sequences are SGHTA and FQGNSA. Germline trimming cut 3 bases from V and 1 base from J; bases unmatched to any gene: 17. The CDR3 covers 19 residues. Sequencing was performed with immunoSEQ multiplex PCR; in TCRdb, only in-frame clones are kept and a portion is missing. Here the sample spans about 260,000 clones, approximately 80% being singletons. This TCR was sampled from an elderly woman with acute or convalescent COVID-19. Sequencing was done on a sample of peripheral blood. The chain combines TRBV7-2 with TRBJ1-2; 7 bases line up with TRBD1. In DNA, the CDR3 is TGTGCCAGCAGCTTTAGTCGCCAGGAACAGGGGCGCTTTAACTATGGCTACACCTTC. This codes for CASSFSRQEQGRFNYGYTF. The entire variable domain, with the rest obtained from reference TRBV7-2 and TRBJ1-2, is as follows: GAGVSQSPSNKVTEKGKDVELRCDPISGHTALYWYRQSLGQGLEFLIYFQGNSAPDKSGLPSDRFSAERTGGSVSTLTIQRTQQEDSAVYLCASSFSRQEQGRFNYGYTFGSGTRLTVV.